A selection of T cell receptor beta chains follows, all from one sample in a study of blood T cell repertoires in COVID-19. Clones were sequenced by immunoSEQ multiplex PCR, and TCRdb holds only the in-frame ones, with some missing. The table records 150,000 to 200,000 clones, 85% to 90% of them present only once. Sequencing was performed on peripheral blood. These receptors all stem from a man between 70 and 80 years old with active or convalescent COVID-19. Both conserved end residues are part of each CDR3. Fields, in order: D gene, clone size, J gene, CDR3 length, V gene, CDR3 protein, CDR3 DNA. The D gene is left open where the match is weak. Not all rows give a size; the values are once, few, many and, for expanded clones, a class.

d_call: TRBD1
clone_size: NA
j_call: TRBJ2-5
cdr3_length: 14
v_call: TRBV30
cdr3_aa: CAWSKHRGEETQYF
cdr3_nt: TGTGCCTGGAGTAAACACAGGGGAGAAGAGACCCAGTACTTC

d_call: NA
clone_size: few
j_call: TRBJ1-5
cdr3_length: 15
v_call: TRBV4-1
cdr3_aa: CASSQSFRGHQPQHF
cdr3_nt: TGCGCCAGCAGCCAATCCTTCCGGGGTCATCAGCCCCAGCATTTT

d_call: NA
clone_size: once
j_call: TRBJ1-4
cdr3_length: 15
v_call: TRBV7-9
cdr3_aa: CASSADSSTNEKLFF
cdr3_nt: TGTGCCAGCAGCGCCGACAGCTCAACTAATGAAAAACTGTTTTTT

d_call: NA
clone_size: NA
j_call: TRBJ2-1
cdr3_length: 13
v_call: TRBV29-1
cdr3_aa: CSVATTSGMDEFF
cdr3_nt: TGCAGCGTTGCGACTACCAGCGGTATGGACGAGTTCTTC

d_call: NA
clone_size: NA
j_call: TRBJ1-2
cdr3_length: 12
v_call: TRBV7-9
cdr3_aa: CASTLQGRRYTF
cdr3_nt: TGTGCCAGCACCTTACAGGGCAGACGCTACACCTTC

d_call: NA
clone_size: NA
j_call: TRBJ1-3
cdr3_length: 15
v_call: TRBV18
cdr3_aa: CASSPGASSGNTIYF
cdr3_nt: TGTGCCAGCTCACCAGGGGCCAGCTCTGGAAACACCATATATTTT

d_call: TRBD2
clone_size: NA
j_call: TRBJ2-1
cdr3_length: 16
v_call: TRBV7-8
cdr3_aa: CASSLGGRGSYNEQFF
cdr3_nt: TGTGCCAGCAGCTTAGGCGGGAGAGGTTCCTACAATGAGCAGTTCTTC

d_call: NA
clone_size: NA
j_call: TRBJ2-5
cdr3_length: 13
v_call: TRBV7-3
cdr3_aa: CASSWSRLETQYF
cdr3_nt: TGTGCCAGCAGCTGGAGCCGGTTAGAGACCCAGTACTTC

d_call: TRBD2
clone_size: NA
j_call: TRBJ2-7
cdr3_length: 14
v_call: TRBV3-1/TRBV3-2
cdr3_aa: CASSSGLAPYEQYF
cdr3_nt: TGTGCCAGCAGTTCAGGACTAGCGCCATACGAGCAGTACTTC

d_call: TRBD2
clone_size: NA
j_call: TRBJ2-5
cdr3_length: 16
v_call: TRBV9
cdr3_aa: CASSVFSGGLQETQYF
cdr3_nt: TGTGCCAGCAGCGTTTTTTCGGGAGGCCTCCAAGAGACCCAGTACTTC

d_call: NA
clone_size: NA
j_call: TRBJ2-1
cdr3_length: 14
v_call: TRBV19
cdr3_aa: CASSIELRGAGQFF
cdr3_nt: TGTGCCAGTAGTATAGAACTCCGCGGCGCGGGGCAGTTCTTC

d_call: TRBD2
clone_size: NA
j_call: TRBJ2-2
cdr3_length: 17
v_call: TRBV19
cdr3_aa: CASSIVAGGPDTGELFF
cdr3_nt: TGTGCCAGTAGTATTGTGGCGGGAGGGCCTGACACCGGGGAGCTGTTTTTT

d_call: NA
clone_size: NA
j_call: TRBJ2-1
cdr3_length: 13
v_call: TRBV13
cdr3_aa: CASSLGTGSGQFF
cdr3_nt: TGTGCCAGCAGCTTAGGAACAGGGAGTGGGCAGTTCTTC

d_call: TRBD1
clone_size: NA
j_call: TRBJ2-7
cdr3_length: 16
v_call: TRBV5-1
cdr3_aa: CASSPARGQGDYEQYF
cdr3_nt: TGCGCCAGCAGCCCCGCGCGAGGACAGGGTGATTACGAGCAGTACTTC

d_call: TRBD1
clone_size: NA
j_call: TRBJ1-1
cdr3_length: 19
v_call: TRBV9
cdr3_aa: CASSVAVTLQGARNTEAFF
cdr3_nt: TGTGCCAGCAGCGTAGCTGTAACCCTACAGGGGGCGCGGAACACTGAAGCTTTCTTT